This T cell receptor (beta chain) was sequenced in a study of blood T cells in healthy people across ages (dated by TCRdb to between 2014 and 2017). As for the study more broadly: In model experiments, template switching captured about one uniquely barcoded TCR beta cDNA molecule for every two T cells. The study measured age-related changes in TCR beta repertoire diversity using deep sequencing normalized with unique cDNA molecular identifiers. For two donors (one aged 18 to 30 and one aged 80 or older), the study analyzed two additional independent replicas of 1 million unique cDNA reads from the same blood draw. Donors of different ages were randomly distributed across sequencing lanes to avoid experimental bias. Donors were grouped into four age groups: young (average approximately 15 years), middle-aged (about 38), aged (over 55) and long-lived (approximately 82).

The roughly 37 donors, aged roughly 6 to 95 years, were systemically healthy Caucasian individuals from Russia. Each donor gave around 9 milliliters of peripheral blood, collected into EDTA-treated Vacutainer tubes. Ficoll-Paque density-gradient centrifugation was used to isolate PBMCs, with at least 7 million per sample. Trizol reagent was used to extract total RNA from the PBMCs, yielding at least 5 micrograms per sample. The percentages of naive CD45RAhigh/CD27high T cells were determined by flow cytometry on a PBMC aliquot from every donor. Study-level results and caveats: Estimates of total diversity from one million sequenced T cells were regarded as lower bounds and underestimates. The CMV infection status of donors was not known, potentially confounding age-related changes in expanded clonotypes. Since profiling was done on bulk unsorted PBMCs, naive and antigen-experienced compartments could not be conclusively compared. The long-lived group showed more naive CD4+ T cells, fewer expanded clones and increased TCR diversity than the aged group, suggesting age selection. Observed TCR beta diversity per million T cells fell roughly linearly with age, and a significant reduction was already apparent by age about 38. Observed TCR beta diversity correlated strongly with the percentage of naive T cells measured by flow cytometry.

About this clonotype itself: Its antigen specificity is not known. No base-level quality is on record; no much larger clone is a single base apart.

V loses 3 bases at its end and J loses 4 bases; junction bases beyond the gene matches: 5. Inclusive of the bounding cysteine and phenylalanine, the CDR3 is 15 residues long. Kept here is only the CDR3 DNA, which spans 45 bases and is read in frame from base 1. The library was produced with 5' RACE. TCRdb records Illumina HiSeq 2500 as the sequencer. A second about 7 to 11 cycle PCR used a sample-barcoded 5' primer and a J-beta primer mix. Each TCR beta cDNA molecule received a unique molecular identifier from a template-switch 5' adaptor carrying 12 random nucleotides. At least 2.5 million CDR3-containing paired-end reads were obtained from each sample. First-strand cDNA synthesis was performed from all RNA using the Mint cDNA synthesis kit, with priming by a TRBC-specific oligonucleotide. After uracil-DNA glycosylase treatment, a first 18-cycle PCR used universal primers M1SS and BC2_uni_R on all cDNA. Processing in the source paper ran as follows. Normalization of each sample was performed by random selection of 1 million high-quality reads, each carrying a distinct molecular identifier. Instead of being binned into consensus sequences, reads with shared molecular identifiers were discarded. CDR3 identification, clonotype clustering and error correction used MiTCR with a Q25 quality threshold and the strictest error-elimination algorithm. A nonparametric unseen species model with Euler transformation was used to estimate lower-bound total TCR beta diversity. Through fastp at Q25 and MiXCR, TCRdb rebuilt clones from the public reads, retaining in-frame beta chains. Rows with one shared CDR3 protein collapse into an entry with the most common genes and DNA. TCRdb's processing, not the study's, gives the V and J calls here. The sample profile shows 1.5 million to 2 million distinct CDR3 sequences; about 28% of them were found once. The top ten clones comprise roughly 8% of the sample.

This receptor was identified in a woman in her twenties or thirties in good health. Material for sequencing was blood. Here the chain combines TRBV12-3 or TRBV12-4 and TRBJ2-2; 7 junctional bases match TRBD1. The DNA is as follows: TGTGCCAGCAGTTTCGCGACAGGGACCACCGGGGAGCTGTTTTTT. Translated, it gives CASSFATGTTGELFF.